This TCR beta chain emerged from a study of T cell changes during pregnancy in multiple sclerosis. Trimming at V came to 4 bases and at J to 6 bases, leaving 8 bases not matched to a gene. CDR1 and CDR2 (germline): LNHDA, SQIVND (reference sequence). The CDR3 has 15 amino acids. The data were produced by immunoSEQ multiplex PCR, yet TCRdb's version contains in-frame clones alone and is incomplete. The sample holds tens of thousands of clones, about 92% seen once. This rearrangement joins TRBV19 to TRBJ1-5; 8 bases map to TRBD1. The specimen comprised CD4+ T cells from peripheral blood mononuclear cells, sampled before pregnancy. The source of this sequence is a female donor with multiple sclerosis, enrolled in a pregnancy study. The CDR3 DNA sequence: TGTGCCAGTAGTACACCCGGACAGGGCACTCAGCCCCAGCATTTT. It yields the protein CASSTPGQGTQPQHF.